These 24 T cell receptor beta chains originate from one sample sequenced in a study of human T cells and chemical hapten exposure. Time point described: pre-sensitization, week 0. Treatment indicated: therapeutic diphenylcyclopropenone sensitization with weekly scalp DPC. TCRdb itself ran the RACE reads through MiXCR, one entry per CDR3 protein. The table records fewer than 350,000 distinct CDR3 sequences, almost 8% of them present only once. This specimen was whole blood, taken in connection with sensitization to the hapten diphenylcyclopropenone (DPC). Every receptor here comes from a man in his late teens or twenties with alopecia areata. Some clones in this sample may be carry-over from other donors' samples.

The V and J genes are TRBV29-1 and TRBJ1-3, with TRBD1 identical over 7 bases. From germline, CDR1 is SQVTM and CDR2 ANQGSEA. V was clipped by 8 bases and J by 4 bases; unmatched bases: 11. The CDR3 consists of 14 residues. The CDR3 region has the DNA TGCAGCACCAGACAGGGAAATTCCGGAAACACCATATATTTT. Amino acid sequence: CSTRQGNSGNTIYF.

The chain couples TRBV6-2 or TRBV6-3 to TRBJ2-7, with unresolved D. Germline V gene lookup returns CDR1 MNHEY and CDR2 SVGEGT. Trimming removed 0 bases from V and 2 bases from J, with 8 bases in between. CDR3 length equals 14 residues. The CDR3 nucleotides are TGTGCCAGCAGTTACTCGGGCCGAACCTACGAGCAGTACGTC. The encoded protein is CASSYSGRTYEQYV.

This clonotype is a singleton in its sample. J is TRBJ1-4 and V is TRBV9; no firm D call. V was cut by 7 bases and J by 0 bases, with 13 bases left in between. The CDR3 consists of 15 residues. The germline V gene encodes CDR1 SGDLS and CDR2 YYNGEE. CDR3 loop: CASGGQDTTNEKLFF. CDR3 nucleotide sequence: TGTGCCAGCGGTGGGCAGGATACAACTAATGAAAAACTGTTTTTT.

This clonotype was seen a handful of times. The J gene is TRBJ2-2, the V gene TRBV18; 9 positions agree with TRBD1. From germline, CDR1 is KGHSH and CDR2 LQKENI. The junction had 6 bases not matched to a gene; V was cut back by 6 bases and J by 1 base. The CDR3 spans 16 residues. The DNA for the CDR3 is TGTGCCAGCTCTCAAGGGACAGGGCTGAACACCGGGGAGCTGTTTTTT. Its protein product is CASSQGTGLNTGELFF.

The V and J genes are TRBV7-9 and TRBJ1-1; the D is unclear. This CDR3 has 13 residues. Trimming left V 1 base short and J 8 bases short, with 11 bases between. CDR1 SEHNR and CDR2 FQNEAQ come from the germline V gene (reference sequence). The DNA of the CDR3 is TGTGCCAGCAGCTTAGGTCGGTCAGTAGAAGCTTTCTTT. Protein sequence: CASSLGRSVEAFF.

The genes are TRBV15 and TRBJ2-1, with 9 bases matching TRBD2. Germline CDR1 is LNHNV and CDR2 is YYDKDF (reference sequence). The CDR3 consists of 16 residues. After removal of 3 bases from V and 4 bases from J, the junction contained 7 bases not matched to a gene. The CDR3 reads CATSSGFAGGYNEQFF. The CDR3, as DNA: TGTGCCACCAGCAGTGGGTTCGCGGGGGGGTACAATGAGCAGTTCTTC. Based on the CDR3 plus reference TRBV15 and TRBJ2-1, the full variable domain is DAMVIQNPRYQVTQFGKPVTLSCSQTLNHNVMYWYQQKSSQAPKLLFHYYDKDFNNEADTPDNFQSRRPNTSFCFLDIRSPGLGDTAMYLCATSSGFAGGYNEQFFGPGTRLTVL.

This clonotype was picked up a small number of times. The J gene is TRBJ1-1, the V gene TRBV4-3; 10 bases match TRBD1. CDR1 is LGHNA, CDR2 YSLEER, per germline. J lost 3 bases, V lost 4 bases, and 5 bases had no gene match. The CDR3 has 15 amino acids. The CDR3 DNA sequence: TGCGCCAGCAGCCTACCGGGACAGGGGCACACTGAAGCTTTCTTT. This sequence encodes CASSLPGQGHTEAFF.

This clonotype occurred many times. The V gene is TRBV5-1, the J gene TRBJ2-1, with 7 bases that match TRBD2. This CDR3 is 14 amino acids long. The germline V gene has CDR1 SGHRS and CDR2 YFSETQ. With V trimmed by 0 bases and J by 12 bases, 9 bases remained unmatched. The CDR3 here is CASSLVSGFAGQFF. The DNA of the CDR3 is TGCGCCAGCAGCTTGGTTAGCGGGTTTGCCGGGCAGTTCTTC.

This clonotype has ten or more counts. The chain joins TRBV7-2 to TRBJ1-6, with D unclear. V lost 2 bases, J lost 9 bases, and 11 bases lay in between. This CDR3 is built from 14 residues. Germline V CDR1 and CDR2: SGHTA, FQGNSA. The CDR3 is CASSLIGVFSPLHF. CDR3 nucleotides: TGTGCCAGCAGCTTAATCGGGGTGTTTTCACCCCTCCACTTT.

There are a few counts of this clonotype. The rearrangement uses TRBV27 and TRBJ2-4; no clear D. Germline CDR1 MNHEY, CDR2 SMNVEV (reference sequence). The length of the CDR3 is 13 residues. V lost 0 bases and J lost 8, with 8 bases in between. CDR3 amino acids: CASSLSLDDIQYF. The CDR3 DNA reads TGTGCCAGCAGTTTATCTCTAGACGACATTCAGTACTTC.

About this clonotype itself: The junction and the germline gene differ at one end; a read error may be behind it. CDR3 sequence (DNA): TGTGCCAGCAGCCCTCAGACTGGGAGCTCCTACAAAGAGCAGTTCTTC. This encodes CASSPQTGSSYKEQFF. The gene calls are TRBV7-8 and TRBJ2-1; a possible D gene is TRBD2 (5 bases). Germline lookup yields CDR1 SGHVS and CDR2 FQNEAQ. This CDR3 spans 16 amino acids. Full variable domain (remainder filled in from reference TRBV7-8 and TRBJ2-1): GAGVSQSPRYKVAKRGQDVALRCDPISGHVSLFWYQQALGQGPEFLTYFQNEAQLDKSGLPSDRFFAERPEGSVSTLKIQRTQQEDSAVYLCASSPQTGSSYKEQFFGPGTRLTVL.

This chain links TRBV24-1 with TRBJ2-2; D possibly corresponds to TRBD1 (6 bases). V lost 7 bases to trimming and J lost 6 bases, with 14 bases between them. The CDR3 is 14 amino acids. Germline CDR1 and CDR2: KGHDR and SFDVKD. The CDR3 region is CATRTGLGAGELFF. As DNA, the CDR3 is TGTGCCACCAGAACAGGGCTGGGTGCCGGGGAGCTGTTTTTT.

This clonotype was counted between two and nine times. The chain recombines TRBV6-5 with TRBJ1-5, with unresolved D. The V gene's germline CDR1 is MNHEY and CDR2 SVGAGI. Trimming took off 6 bases at V and 7 bases at J, with 13 bases between the two ends. CDR3 length: 13 residues. The CDR3 loop is CASSTPIGQPQHF. The CDR3 DNA reads as TGTGCCAGCAGCACCCCGATAGGCCAGCCCCAGCATTTT.

At least ten counts were recorded for this clonotype. The V call is TRBV4-3, the J call TRBJ2-3; TRBD1 agrees at 7 bases. The CDR3 extends over 15 amino acids. Germline CDR1 and CDR2: LGHNA and YSLEER. V lost 6 bases and J lost 4; bases outside the gene matches: 10. The CDR3 sequence is CASRPQRGRADTQYF. CDR3 bases: TGCGCCAGCAGACCACAGAGGGGGCGTGCAGATACGCAGTATTTT.

At least ten counts were recorded for this clonotype. The J gene is TRBJ2-1, the V gene TRBV29-1, with 12 bases that match TRBD2. The CDR3 extends over 15 amino acids. The ends lost 4 bases at V and 9 bases at J; junction bases unmatched: 10. Germline V gene data show CDR1 as SQVTM and CDR2 as ANQGSEA. CDR3 protein: CSVAKWTSGVSEQFF. The DNA of the CDR3 is TGCAGCGTTGCTAAATGGACTAGCGGGGTTAGTGAGCAGTTCTTC.

There are a few counts of this clonotype. The J gene is TRBJ2-7, the V gene TRBV20-1; the D gene is possibly TRBD1 (6 bases). The CDR3 loop spans 15 amino acids. From germline, CDR1 is DFQATT and CDR2 SNEGSKA (reference sequence). Trimming took 6 bases from V and 1 from J, leaving 19 bases between them. This CDR3 is CSAIQEDSSSYEQYF. The CDR3 DNA sequence: TGCAGTGCAATACAAGAGGACAGTTCTTCCTACGAGCAGTACTTC.

This sequence joins TRBV6-9 and TRBJ2-7; TRBD1 might be the D (5 bases). V was clipped by 6 bases and J by 0 bases, with 9 bases between them. The germline CDR1 and CDR2 sequences are MNHGY and SVAAGI. CDR3 size: 13 residues. The CDR3 sequence: CASRADSSYEQYV. The CDR3 nucleotides read TGTGCCAGCAGGGCCGACAGCTCCTACGAGCAGTACGTC.

The J gene is TRBJ2-2, the V gene TRBV5-5; D is unresolved. In germline, CDR1 is SGHKS, CDR2 YYEKEE (reference sequence). This CDR3 spans 15 amino acids. Trimming cost V 0 bases and J 6 bases, with 12 bases left between them. The CDR3: CASSLASIGSGELFF. The DNA of the CDR3 is TGTGCCAGCAGCTTGGCGTCGATCGGGTCCGGGGAGCTGTTTTTT.

The chain is built from TRBV6-5 and TRBJ1-1, with 10 bases fitting TRBD1. The CDR3 sequence is 17 residues long. Germline lookup yields CDR1 MNHEY and CDR2 SVGAGI. J was trimmed by 2 bases and V by 4 bases; bases with no gene match: 10. The CDR3 protein is CASSWGDRGSLNTEAFF. DNA for the CDR3: TGTGCCAGCAGTTGGGGGGACAGGGGATCACTCAACACTGAAGCTTTCTTT.

Of note for this clonotype: Being one base from a much bigger clone, this may be a read error. The rearrangement links TRBV9 to TRBJ2-1; D uncertain. Germline lookup yields CDR1 SGDLS and CDR2 YYNGEE. V dropped 2 bases and J dropped 5 bases, with 14 bases sitting between them. This CDR3 has 15 residues. CDR3 sequence reads: CASSVGRWVNNEQFF. In DNA form, the CDR3 reads TGTGCCAGCAGCGTCGGCAGATGGGTTAACAATGAGCAGTTCTTC.

The sample holds a few counts of this clonotype. The chain has TRBV6-5 and TRBJ1-2, with a weak D call TRBD1 (5 bases). The CDR3 has 13 residues. The germline CDR1 and CDR2 sequences are MNHEY and SVGAGI. Trimming pared 2 bases from V and 4 bases from J, leaving 8 bases between. The CDR3 coding sequence is TGTGCCAGCAGTTACATGCAGGGCTATGGCTACACCTTC. This codes for CASSYMQGYGYTF.

The sample holds many counts of this clonotype. The V call is TRBV20-1, the J call TRBJ2-2, with 9 bases lining up with TRBD2. The ends lost 3 bases at V and 4 bases at J; junction bases unmatched: 6. Germline loops: CDR1 DFQATT, CDR2 SNEGSKA (reference sequence). The CDR3 has 15 amino acids. The CDR3 sequence is CSASPRGGRTGELFF. The CDR3 region has the DNA TGCAGTGCTAGTCCGCGGGGGGGCCGCACCGGGGAGCTGTTTTTT.

This clonotype appeared a few times. Here the CDR3 reads CASSPYRDRVDDTQYF. The CDR3 bases are TGTGCCAGCAGCCCGTACCGGGACAGGGTCGACGATACGCAGTATTTT. The rearrangement uses TRBV7-8 and TRBJ2-3; 9 nucleotides align to TRBD1. This CDR3 is built from 16 residues. The trim removed 5 bases at V and 6 bases at J, leaving 12 bases unmatched. Germline assignment: CDR1 SGHVS and CDR2 FQNEAQ.

This clonotype appeared a few times. This sequence joins TRBV4-3 and TRBJ2-5; D is undetermined. CDR3 length equals 15 residues. Trimming cost V 2 bases and J 0 bases, with 10 bases left between them. Germline V gene data show CDR1 as LGHNA and CDR2 as YSLEER. CDR3 nucleotide sequence: TGCGCCAGCAGCCAAATAGACGGCTACCAAGAGACCCAGTACTTC. It codes for CASSQIDGYQETQYF.